This TCR beta chain derives from a study of blood T cell repertoires in COVID-19. Across the study: Some COVID-19 samples were acute and others convalescent; all came from the United States, Italy and Spain. The cDNA or gDNA used as material had been derived from T cells, B-cell-depleted T cells, or PBMCs.

Per the original data handling: Counts of nucleated cells, estimated from reference gene primer amplification, were obtained. TCRdb's copy holds only in-frame clones and misses some; the assay was immunoSEQ multiplex PCR. V and J calls and clone size follow that table, whereas D and trimming were derived from the DNA. This sample carries under 55,000 clones, approximately 86% of them seen once, and the ten largest clones take around 14%. V gave up 3 bases and J gave up 5 bases, with 15 bases separating them. In germline, CDR1 is SGHAT, CDR2 FQDESV (reference sequence). CDR3 length: 15 amino acids. The rearrangement uses TRBV11-1 and TRBJ2-3; the D gene is possibly TRBD2 (6 bases). Sequencing used peripheral blood. The clonotype comes from a human donor in a cohort sampled during active COVID-19. The CDR3 protein is CASSLLGGGIDTQYF. Written as DNA, the CDR3 is TGTGCCAGCAGCTTGTTGGGGGGAGGTATAGATACGCAGTATTTT. The full variable domain, with the rest looked up from reference TRBV11-1 and TRBJ2-3, is EAEVAQSPRYKITEKSQAVAFWCDPISGHATLYWYRQILGQGPELLVQFQDESVVDDSQLPKDRFSAERLKGVDSTLKIQPAELGDSAMYLCASSLLGGGIDTQYFGPGTRLTVL.